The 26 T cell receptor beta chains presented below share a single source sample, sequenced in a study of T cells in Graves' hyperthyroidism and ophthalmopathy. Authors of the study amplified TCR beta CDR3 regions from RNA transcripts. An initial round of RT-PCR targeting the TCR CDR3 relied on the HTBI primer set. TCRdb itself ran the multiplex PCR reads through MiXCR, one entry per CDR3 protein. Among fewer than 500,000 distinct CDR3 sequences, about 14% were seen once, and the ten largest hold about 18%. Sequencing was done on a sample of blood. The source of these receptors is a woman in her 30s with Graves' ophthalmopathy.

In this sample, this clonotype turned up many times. CDR3 sequence (DNA): TGTGCCTGGATAGGGGGGGTGATGAACACTGAAGCTTTCTTT. It translates to CAWIGGVMNTEAFF. The genes are TRBV30 and TRBJ1-1; D possibly corresponds to TRBD1 (6 bases). Trimming took 4 bases from V and 0 from J, leaving 12 bases between them. The CDR3 has 14 residues. Per the germline V gene, CDR1 is GTSNPN and CDR2 is SVGIG (reference sequence).

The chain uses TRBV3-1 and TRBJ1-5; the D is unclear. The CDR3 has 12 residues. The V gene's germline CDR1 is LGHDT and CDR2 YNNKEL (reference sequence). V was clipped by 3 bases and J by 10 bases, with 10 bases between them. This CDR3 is CASSHASGPQHF. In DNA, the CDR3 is TGTGCCAGCAGCCACGCTTCTGGTCCCCAGCATTTT.

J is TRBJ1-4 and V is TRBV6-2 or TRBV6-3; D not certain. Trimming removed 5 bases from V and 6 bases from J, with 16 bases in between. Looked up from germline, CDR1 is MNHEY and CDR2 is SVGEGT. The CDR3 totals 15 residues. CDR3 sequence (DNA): TGTGCCAGCAGTCACCCTCCGGGAAGGGATGAAAAACTGTTTTTT. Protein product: CASSHPPGRDEKLFF.

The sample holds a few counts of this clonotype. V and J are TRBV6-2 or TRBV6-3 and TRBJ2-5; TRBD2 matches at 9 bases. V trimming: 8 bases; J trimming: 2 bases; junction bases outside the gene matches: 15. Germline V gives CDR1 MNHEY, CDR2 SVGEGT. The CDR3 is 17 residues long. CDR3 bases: TGTGCCAGCTCAAACCCCCGGCGGGGGGGGGGACAAGAGACCCAGTACTTC. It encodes CASSNPRRGGGQETQYF.

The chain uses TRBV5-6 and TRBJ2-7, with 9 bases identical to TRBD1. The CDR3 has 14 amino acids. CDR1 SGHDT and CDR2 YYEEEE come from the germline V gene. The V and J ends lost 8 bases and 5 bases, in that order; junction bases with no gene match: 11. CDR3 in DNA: TGTGCCAGTAGGCCCGGGACAGGGTTCCACGAGCAGTACTTC. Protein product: CASRPGTGFHEQYF.

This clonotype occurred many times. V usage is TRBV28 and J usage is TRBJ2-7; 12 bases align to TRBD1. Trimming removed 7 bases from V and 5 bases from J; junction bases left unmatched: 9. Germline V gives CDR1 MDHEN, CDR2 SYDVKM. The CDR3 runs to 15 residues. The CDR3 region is CASTGTGGYVNEQYF. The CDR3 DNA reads TGTGCCAGCACCGGGACAGGGGGCTATGTGAACGAGCAGTACTTC.

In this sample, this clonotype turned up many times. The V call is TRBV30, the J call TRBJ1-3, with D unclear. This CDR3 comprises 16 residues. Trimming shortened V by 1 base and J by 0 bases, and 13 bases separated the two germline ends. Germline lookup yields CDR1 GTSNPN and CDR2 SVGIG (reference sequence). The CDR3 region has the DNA TGTGCCTGGAGTGCCTCCGCAGGAACCTCTGGAAACACCATATATTTT. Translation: CAWSASAGTSGNTIYF. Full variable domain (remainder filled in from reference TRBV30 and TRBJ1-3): SQTIHQWPATLVQPVGSPLSLECTVEGTSNPNLYWYRQAAGRGLQLLFYSVGIGQISSEVPQNLSASRPQDRQFILSSKKLLLSDSGFYLCAWSASAGTSGNTIYFGEGSWLTVV.

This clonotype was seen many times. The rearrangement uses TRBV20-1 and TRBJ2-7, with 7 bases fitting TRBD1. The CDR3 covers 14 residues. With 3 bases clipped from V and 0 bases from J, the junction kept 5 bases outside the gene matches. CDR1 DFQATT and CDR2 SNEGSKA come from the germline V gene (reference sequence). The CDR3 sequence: CSASPRQGSYEQYF. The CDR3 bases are TGCAGTGCTAGCCCGAGACAGGGCTCCTACGAGCAGTACTTC.

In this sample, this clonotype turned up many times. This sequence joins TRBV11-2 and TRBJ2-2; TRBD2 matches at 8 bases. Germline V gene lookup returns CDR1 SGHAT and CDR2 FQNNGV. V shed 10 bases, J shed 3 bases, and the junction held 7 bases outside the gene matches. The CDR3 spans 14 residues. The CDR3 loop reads CATTLRGDTGELFF. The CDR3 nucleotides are TGTGCCACGACTTTGCGGGGGGACACCGGGGAGCTGTTTTTT. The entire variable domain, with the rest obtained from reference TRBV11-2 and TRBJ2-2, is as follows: EAGVAQSPRYKIIEKRQSVAFWCNPISGHATLYWYQQILGQGPKLLIQFQNNGVVDDSQLPKDRFSAERLKGVDSTLKIQPAKLEDSAVYLCATTLRGDTGELFFGEGSRLTVL.

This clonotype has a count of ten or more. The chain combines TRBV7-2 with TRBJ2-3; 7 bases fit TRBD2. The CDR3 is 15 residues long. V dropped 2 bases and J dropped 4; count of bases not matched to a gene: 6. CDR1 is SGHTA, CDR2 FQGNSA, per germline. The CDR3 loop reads CASSLWGGVADTQYF. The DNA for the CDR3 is TGTGCCAGCAGCTTATGGGGGGGTGTCGCAGATACGCAGTATTTT.

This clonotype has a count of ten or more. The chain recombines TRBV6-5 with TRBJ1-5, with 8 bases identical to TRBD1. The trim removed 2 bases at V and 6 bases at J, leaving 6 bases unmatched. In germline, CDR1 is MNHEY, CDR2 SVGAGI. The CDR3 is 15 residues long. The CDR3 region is CASSYTRGPSQPQHF. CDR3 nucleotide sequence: TGTGCCAGCAGTTACACCAGGGGGCCGAGTCAGCCCCAGCATTTT.

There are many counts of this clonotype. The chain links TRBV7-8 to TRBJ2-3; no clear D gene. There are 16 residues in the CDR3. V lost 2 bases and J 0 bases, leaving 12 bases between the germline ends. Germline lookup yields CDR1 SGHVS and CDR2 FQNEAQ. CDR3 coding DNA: TGTGCCAGCAGCTTATATGGGGAATCTAGCACAGATACGCAGTATTTT. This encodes CASSLYGESSTDTQYF. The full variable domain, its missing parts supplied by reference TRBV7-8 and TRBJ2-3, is GAGVSQSPRYKVAKRGQDVALRCDPISGHVSLFWYQQALGQGPEFLTYFQNEAQLDKSGLPSDRFFAERPEGSVSTLKIQRTQQEDSAVYLCASSLYGESSTDTQYFGPGTRLTVL.

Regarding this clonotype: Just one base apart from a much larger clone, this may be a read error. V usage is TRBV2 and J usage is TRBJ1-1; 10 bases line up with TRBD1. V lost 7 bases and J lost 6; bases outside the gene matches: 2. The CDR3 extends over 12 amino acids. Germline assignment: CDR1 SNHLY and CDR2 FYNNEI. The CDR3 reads CASMTGGSEAFF. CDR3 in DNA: TGTGCCAGCATGACAGGGGGCTCTGAAGCTTTCTTT. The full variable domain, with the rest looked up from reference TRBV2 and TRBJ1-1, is EPEVTQTPSHQVTQMGQEVILRCVPISNHLYFYWYRQILGQKVEFLVSFYNNEISEKSEIFDDQFSVERPDGSNFTLKIRSTKLEDSAMYFCASMTGGSEAFFGQGTRLTVV.

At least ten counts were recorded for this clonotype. The CDR3 region has the DNA TGTGCCAGCATCAGACGGGTTAGCGACCCAAACACAGATACGCAGTATTTT. It is translated as CASIRRVSDPNTDTQYF. V gene TRBV2 combines with J gene TRBJ2-3; a weak D match, TRBD2 (5 bases). Trimming stripped 7 bases from V and 2 bases from J, with 22 bases between. This CDR3 comprises 17 residues. Germline V gene lookup returns CDR1 SNHLY and CDR2 FYNNEI.

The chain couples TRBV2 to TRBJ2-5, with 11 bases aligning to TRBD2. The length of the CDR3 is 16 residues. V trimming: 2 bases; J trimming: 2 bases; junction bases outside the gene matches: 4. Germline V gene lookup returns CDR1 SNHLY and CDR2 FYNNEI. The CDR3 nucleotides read TGTGCCAGCAGTGAATCGGGACTAGCGGATCAAGAGACCCAGTACTTC. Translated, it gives CASSESGLADQETQYF. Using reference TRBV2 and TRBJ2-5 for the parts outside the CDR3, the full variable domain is EPEVTQTPSHQVTQMGQEVILRCVPISNHLYFYWYRQILGQKVEFLVSFYNNEISEKSEIFDDQFSVERPDGSNFTLKIRSTKLEDSAMYFCASSESGLADQETQYFGPGTRLLVL.

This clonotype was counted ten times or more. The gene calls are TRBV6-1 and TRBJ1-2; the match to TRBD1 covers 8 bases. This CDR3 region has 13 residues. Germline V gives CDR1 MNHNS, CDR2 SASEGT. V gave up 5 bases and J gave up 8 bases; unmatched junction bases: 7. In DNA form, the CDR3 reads TGTGCCAGCAGTTTGACAGGGGCGTGGGGCTACACCTTC. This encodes CASSLTGAWGYTF.

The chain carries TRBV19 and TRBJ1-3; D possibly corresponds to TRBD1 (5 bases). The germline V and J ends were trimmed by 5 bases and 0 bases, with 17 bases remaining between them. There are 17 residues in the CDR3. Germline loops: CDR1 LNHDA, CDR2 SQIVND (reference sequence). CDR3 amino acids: CASSPGGRHSSGNTIYF. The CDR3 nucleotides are TGTGCCAGTAGTCCTGGGGGACGGCACAGCTCTGGAAACACCATATATTTT. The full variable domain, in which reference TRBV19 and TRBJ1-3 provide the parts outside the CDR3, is DGGITQSPKYLFRKEGQNVTLSCEQNLNHDAMYWYRQDPGQGLRLIYYSQIVNDFQKGDIAEGYSVSREKKESFPLTVTSAQKNPTAFYLCASSPGGRHSSGNTIYFGEGSWLTVV.

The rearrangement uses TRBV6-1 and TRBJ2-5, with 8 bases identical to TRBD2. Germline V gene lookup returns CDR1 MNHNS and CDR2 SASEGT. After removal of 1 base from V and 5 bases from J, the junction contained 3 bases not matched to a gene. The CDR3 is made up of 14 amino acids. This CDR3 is CASSEVSGGETQYF. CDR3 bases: TGTGCCAGCAGTGAAGTAAGCGGGGGTGAGACCCAGTACTTC.

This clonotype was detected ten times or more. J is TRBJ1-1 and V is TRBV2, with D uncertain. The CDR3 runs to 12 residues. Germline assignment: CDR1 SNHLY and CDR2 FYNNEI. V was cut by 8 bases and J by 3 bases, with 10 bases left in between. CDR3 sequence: CASQDRYTEAFF. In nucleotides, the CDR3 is TGTGCCAGCCAGGATCGCTACACTGAAGCTTTCTTT.

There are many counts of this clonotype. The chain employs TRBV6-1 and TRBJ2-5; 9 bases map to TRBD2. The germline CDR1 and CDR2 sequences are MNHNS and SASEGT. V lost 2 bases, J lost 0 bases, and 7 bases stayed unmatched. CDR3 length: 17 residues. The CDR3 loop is CASSERRGGGYQETQYF. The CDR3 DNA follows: TGTGCCAGCAGTGAAAGGCGGGGGGGGGGGTACCAAGAGACCCAGTACTTC.

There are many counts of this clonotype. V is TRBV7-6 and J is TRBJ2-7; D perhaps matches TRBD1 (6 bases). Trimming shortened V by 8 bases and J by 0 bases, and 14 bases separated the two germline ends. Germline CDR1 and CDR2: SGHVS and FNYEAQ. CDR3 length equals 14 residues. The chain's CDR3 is CASGRGGISYEQYF. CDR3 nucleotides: TGTGCCAGCGGTAGAGGGGGAATCTCCTACGAGCAGTACTTC. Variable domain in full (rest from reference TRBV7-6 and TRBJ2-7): GAGVSQSPRYKVTKRGQDVALRCDPISGHVSLYWYRQALGQGPEFLTYFNYEAQQDKSGLPNDRFSAERPEGSISTLTIQRTEQRDSAMYRCASGRGGISYEQYFGPGTRLTVT.

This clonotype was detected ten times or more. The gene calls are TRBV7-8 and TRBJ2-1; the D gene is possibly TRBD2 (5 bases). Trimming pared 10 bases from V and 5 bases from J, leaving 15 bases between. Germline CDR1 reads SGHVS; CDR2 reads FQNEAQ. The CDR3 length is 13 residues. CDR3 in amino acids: CATTKRRDNEQFF. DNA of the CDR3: TGTGCCACCACCAAGCGGAGAGACAATGAGCAGTTCTTC.

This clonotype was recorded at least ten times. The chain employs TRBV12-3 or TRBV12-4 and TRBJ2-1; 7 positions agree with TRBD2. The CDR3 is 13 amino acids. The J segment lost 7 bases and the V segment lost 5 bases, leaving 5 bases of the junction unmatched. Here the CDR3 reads CASSIHGGNEQFF. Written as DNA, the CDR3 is TGTGCCAGCAGTATCCACGGGGGGAATGAGCAGTTCTTC.

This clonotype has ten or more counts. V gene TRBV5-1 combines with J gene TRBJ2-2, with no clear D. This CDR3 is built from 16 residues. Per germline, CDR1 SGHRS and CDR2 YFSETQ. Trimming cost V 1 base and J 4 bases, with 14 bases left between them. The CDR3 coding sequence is TGCGCCAGCAGCTTGATGTCCAGCCTAGGCACCGGGGAGCTGTTTTTT. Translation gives CASSLMSSLGTGELFF.

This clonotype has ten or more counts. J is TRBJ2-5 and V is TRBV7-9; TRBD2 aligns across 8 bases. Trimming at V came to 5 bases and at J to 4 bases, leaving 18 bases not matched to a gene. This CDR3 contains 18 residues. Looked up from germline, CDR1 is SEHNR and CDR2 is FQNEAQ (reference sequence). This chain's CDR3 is CASSVPGLDLGLIETQYF. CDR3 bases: TGTGCCAGCAGCGTACCGGGACTAGATTTGGGGCTTATAGAGACCCAGTACTTC.

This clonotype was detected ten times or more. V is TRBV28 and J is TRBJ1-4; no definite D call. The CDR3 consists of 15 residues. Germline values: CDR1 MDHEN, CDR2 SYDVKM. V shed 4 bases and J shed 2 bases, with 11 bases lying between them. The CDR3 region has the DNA TGTGCCAGCAGTTCCGACCCCTTGACTAATGAAAAACTGTTTTTT. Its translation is CASSSDPLTNEKLFF.